These 9 T cell receptor beta chains were all obtained from the same sample, sequenced in a study of T cell responses to AZD1222 COVID-19 vaccine. Sequencing was performed with immunoSEQ multiplex PCR; in TCRdb, only in-frame clones are kept and a portion is missing. This table has 93,000 or so clones, approximately 89% appearing once. The source was peripheral blood, collected on day 0 of AZD1222 vaccination. The receptor set was obtained from an adult in good health.

This chain links TRBV5-8 with TRBJ1-1, with D maybe TRBD1 (5 bases). Germline V gene sequence: CDR1 SGHTS, CDR2 YDEGEE. Trimming pared 4 bases from V and 0 bases from J, leaving 16 bases between. The CDR3 totals 16 residues. The CDR3 coding sequence is TGTGCCAGCAGCCCTAGGGGTAGGGGATTGAACACTGAAGCTTTCTTT. Protein product: CASSPRGRGLNTEAFF.

This sequence joins TRBV4-2 and TRBJ1-5; 7 bases line up with TRBD1. The V segment lost 5 bases and the J segment 5 bases; nucleotides outside the gene matches: 15. Germline CDR1 reads LGHNA; CDR2 reads YNFKEQ. This CDR3 comprises 17 residues. CDR3 coding DNA: TGTGCCAGCAGCTCCCAACTACAGGGGCAGGGTGATCAGCCCCAGCATTTT. This sequence encodes CASSSQLQGQGDQPQHF.

The genes are TRBV9 and TRBJ2-2; 7 bases agree with TRBD1. Germline V gene data show CDR1 as SGDLS and CDR2 as YYNGEE. The V gene end was trimmed by 4 bases and the J gene end by 1 base; junction bases not matched to a gene: 10. The CDR3 length is 17 residues. The CDR3 protein is CASSPTTGAGNTGELFF. DNA for the CDR3: TGTGCCAGCAGCCCTACTACAGGGGCTGGGAACACCGGGGAGCTGTTTTTT.

This chain joins TRBV7-2 and TRBJ1-3; 7 bases are shared with TRBD1. V shed 5 bases and J 2 bases; nucleotides not matched to a gene: 3. The V gene's germline CDR1 is SGHTA and CDR2 FQGNSA. The CDR3 runs to 14 residues. Written as DNA, the CDR3 is TGTGCCAGCAGCCAGGGGGGCACTGGAAACACCATATATTTT. Its protein product is CASSQGGTGNTIYF. The full variable domain, rest sourced from reference TRBV7-2 and TRBJ1-3, is GAGVSQSPSNKVTEKGKDVELRCDPISGHTALYWYRQSLGQGLEFLIYFQGNSAPDKSGLPSDRFSAERTGGSVSTLTIQRTQQEDSAVYLCASSQGGTGNTIYFGEGSWLTVV.

Only one count was recorded for this clone. The rearrangement joins TRBV9 to TRBJ2-3; D is unresolved. The V end lost 0 bases, the J end lost 3 bases, and 5 bases lay between the germline ends. CDR3 size: 13 residues. CDR1 and CDR2 (germline): SGDLS, YYNGEE. The CDR3 here is CASSVGSTDTQYF. CDR3 bases: TGTGCCAGCAGCGTAGGCTCGACAGATACGCAGTATTTT.

V usage is TRBV5-1 and J usage is TRBJ2-5; D is unclear. The CDR3 loop spans 14 amino acids. CDR1 is SGHRS, CDR2 YFSETQ, per germline. Trimming took off 4 bases at V and 2 bases at J, with 12 bases between the two ends. The CDR3 DNA follows: TGCGCCAGCAGCCAGGCGGTCCTTCAAGAGACCCAGTACTTC. It encodes CASSQAVLQETQYF.

V is TRBV6-5 and J is TRBJ1-2; D is possibly TRBD1 (6 bases). The germline gives CDR1 MNHEY, CDR2 SVGAGI. Trimming stripped 10 bases from V and 6 bases from J, with 18 bases between. The CDR3 covers 13 residues. CDR3 residues: CAIRGEQGHGYTF. The CDR3 DNA reads as TGTGCCATACGGGGGGAACAGGGTCATGGCTACACCTTC.

J is TRBJ1-5 and V is TRBV2; 9 bases are shared with TRBD1. The CDR3 consists of 17 residues. Trimming took 7 bases from V and 4 from J; bases not matched to a gene: 14. Germline V lookup: CDR1 SNHLY, CDR2 FYNNEI. CDR3 protein: CASTDRQDRGGNQPQHF. The CDR3 region has the DNA TGTGCCAGCACTGACCGGCAGGACAGGGGTGGGAATCAGCCCCAGCATTTT. Complete variable domain (other parts from reference TRBV2 and TRBJ1-5): EPEVTQTPSHQVTQMGQEVILRCVPISNHLYFYWYRQILGQKVEFLVSFYNNEISEKSEIFDDQFSVERPDGSNFTLKIRSTKLEDSAMYFCASTDRQDRGGNQPQHFGDGTRLSIL.

The chain couples TRBV24-1 to TRBJ2-3, with 7 bases that match TRBD2. The junction had 7 bases not matched to a gene; V was cut back by 7 bases and J by 10 bases. This CDR3 contains 12 residues. CDR1 is KGHDR, CDR2 SFDVKD, per germline. The CDR3 spells CATSGMGGAQYF. The DNA for the CDR3 is TGTGCCACCAGCGGGATGGGGGGGGCGCAGTATTTT.